Shown below are 8 T cell receptor beta chains from a single sample sequenced in a study of T cells in Graves' hyperthyroidism and ophthalmopathy. The investigators amplified TCR beta CDR3 regions from RNA transcripts. RT-PCR in the first round (using the HTBI primer set) targeted the TCR CDR3. TCRdb analysed the multiplex PCR reads with MiXCR anew, one entry per CDR3 protein. The data contain 530,000 or so distinct CDR3 sequences, 17% of them singletons. Sequenced sample: blood. These receptors all come from a woman aged 18-35 years with Graves' ophthalmopathy.

This clonotype came up many times. The genes are TRBV28 and TRBJ1-2; 7 positions agree with TRBD1. There are 14 residues in the CDR3. The J segment lost 4 bases and the V segment lost 4 bases, leaving 6 bases of the junction unmatched. Germline CDR1 is MDHEN and CDR2 is SYDVKM. CDR3 coding DNA: TGTGCCAGCAGTTCTCAACAGGGGACCTATGGCTACACCTTC. Its protein is CASSSQQGTYGYTF.

The table lists this clonotype with many counts. The rearrangement uses TRBV11-1 and TRBJ2-7; 11 nucleotides agree with TRBD2. The CDR3 has 16 amino acids. Germline lookup yields CDR1 SGHAT and CDR2 FQDESV (reference sequence). Germline trimming cut 3 bases from V and 0 bases from J; bases unmatched to any gene: 4. Here the CDR3 reads CASSLSTSGISYEQYF. CDR3 nucleotides: TGTGCCAGCAGCTTGTCGACTAGCGGGATCTCCTACGAGCAGTACTTC.

The gene calls are TRBV4-1 and TRBJ1-6, with 9 nucleotides matching TRBD1. The CDR3 spans 17 residues. Germline V gene data show CDR1 as MGHRA and CDR2 as YSYEKL. The V and J ends lost 0 bases and 5 bases, in that order; junction bases with no gene match: 5. CDR3 nucleotides: TGCGCCAGCAGCCAAGAGCTTTGGACAGGGGATAATTCACCCCTCCACTTT. Its translation: CASSQELWTGDNSPLHF.

This chain uses TRBV9 with TRBJ1-4, with a possible D match to TRBD1 (5 bases). V dropped 3 bases and J dropped 6 bases, with 15 bases sitting between them. Per germline, CDR1 SGDLS and CDR2 YYNGEE. The CDR3 has 15 amino acids. CDR3 coding DNA: TGTGCCAGCAGCGCCCCGGGACTAAGGGATGAAAAACTGTTTTTT. Protein product: CASSAPGLRDEKLFF.

As for this clonotype: At one end the junction does not follow the germline gene, possibly because of a read error. This sequence joins TRBV6-1 and TRBJ1-5, with 8 nucleotides matching TRBD1. Germline-derived CDR1 and CDR2 are MNHNS and SASEGT. This CDR3 has 16 residues. The CDR3 loop is CARSDYRGGEGQPQHF. The CDR3 DNA reads as TGTGCCCGCAGTGACTACAGGGGGGGGGAGGGTCAGCCCCAGCATTTT.

In this sample, this clonotype turned up many times. The chain recombines TRBV13 with TRBJ1-1; a possible D gene is TRBD1 (5 bases). V gave up 1 base and J gave up 1 base, with 7 bases separating them. CDR3 length equals 14 residues. Germline CDR1 reads PRHDT; CDR2 reads FYEKMQ (reference sequence). The CDR3: CASSLEGKNTEAFF. The CDR3 DNA sequence: TGTGCCAGCAGCTTAGAGGGGAAGAACACTGAAGCTTTCTTT.

The chain carries TRBV25-1 and TRBJ2-3; the D gene is possibly TRBD2 (5 bases). The CDR3 is 16 residues long. V gave up 5 bases and J gave up 3 bases, with 18 bases separating them. Germline V CDR1 and CDR2: MGHDK, SYGVNS. CDR3 nucleotides: TGTGCCAGCAGTAGAACGTTAGCGAGTGGGACAGATACGCAGTATTTT. This encodes CASSRTLASGTDTQYF.

The chain is built from TRBV6-1 and TRBJ2-7; 7 nucleotides align to TRBD1. CDR3 length: 15 residues. With V trimmed by 4 bases and J by 2 bases, 8 bases remained unmatched. Germline loops: CDR1 MNHNS, CDR2 SASEGT. The CDR3 sequence: CASSGKTGQAYEQYF. CDR3 nucleotide sequence: TGTGCCAGCAGTGGGAAGACAGGGCAAGCCTACGAGCAGTACTTC.